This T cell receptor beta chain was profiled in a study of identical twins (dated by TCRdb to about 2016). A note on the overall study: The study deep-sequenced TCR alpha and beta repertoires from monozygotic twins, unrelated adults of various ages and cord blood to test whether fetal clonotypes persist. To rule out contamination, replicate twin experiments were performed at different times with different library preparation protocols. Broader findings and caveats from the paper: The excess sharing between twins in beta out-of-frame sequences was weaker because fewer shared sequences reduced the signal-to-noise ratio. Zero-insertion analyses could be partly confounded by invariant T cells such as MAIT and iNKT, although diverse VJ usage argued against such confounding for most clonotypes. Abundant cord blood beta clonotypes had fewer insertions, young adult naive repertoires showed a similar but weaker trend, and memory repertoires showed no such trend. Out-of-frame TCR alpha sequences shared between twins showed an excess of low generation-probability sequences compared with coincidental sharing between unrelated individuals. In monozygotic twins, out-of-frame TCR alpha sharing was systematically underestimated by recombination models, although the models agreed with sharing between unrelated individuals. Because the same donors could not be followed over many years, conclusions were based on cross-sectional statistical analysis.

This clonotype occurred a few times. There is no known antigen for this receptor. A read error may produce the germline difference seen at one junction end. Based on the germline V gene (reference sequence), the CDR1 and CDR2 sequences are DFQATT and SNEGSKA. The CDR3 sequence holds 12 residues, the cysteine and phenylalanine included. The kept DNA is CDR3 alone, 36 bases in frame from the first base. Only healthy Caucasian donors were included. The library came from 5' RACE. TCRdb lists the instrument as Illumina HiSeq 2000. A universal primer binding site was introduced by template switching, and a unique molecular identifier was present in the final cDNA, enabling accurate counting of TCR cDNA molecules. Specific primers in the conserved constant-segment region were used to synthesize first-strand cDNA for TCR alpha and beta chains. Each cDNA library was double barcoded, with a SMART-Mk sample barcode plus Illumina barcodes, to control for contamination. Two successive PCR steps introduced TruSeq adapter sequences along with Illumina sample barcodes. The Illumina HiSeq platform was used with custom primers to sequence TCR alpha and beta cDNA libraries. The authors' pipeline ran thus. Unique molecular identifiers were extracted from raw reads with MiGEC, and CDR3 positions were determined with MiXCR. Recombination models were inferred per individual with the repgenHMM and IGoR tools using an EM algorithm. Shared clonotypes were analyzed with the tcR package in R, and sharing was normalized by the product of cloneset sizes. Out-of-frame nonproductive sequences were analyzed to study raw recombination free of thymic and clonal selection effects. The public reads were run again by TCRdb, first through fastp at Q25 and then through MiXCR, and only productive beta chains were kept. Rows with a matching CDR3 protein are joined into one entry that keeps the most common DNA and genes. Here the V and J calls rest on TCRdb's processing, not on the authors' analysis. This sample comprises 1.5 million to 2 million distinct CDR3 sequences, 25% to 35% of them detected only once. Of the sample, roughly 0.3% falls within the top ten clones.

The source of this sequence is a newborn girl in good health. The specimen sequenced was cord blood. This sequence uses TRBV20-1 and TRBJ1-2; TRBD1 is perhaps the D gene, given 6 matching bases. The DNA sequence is TGCAGTGCAAGAGGGGGGGAGCATGGCTACACCTTC. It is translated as CSARGGEHGYTF.